This T cell receptor (beta chain) was retrieved from a study of human T cells and chemical hapten exposure. TCRdb reprocessed the RACE reads with MiXCR, giving one entry per CDR3 protein. The sample includes under 90,000 distinct CDR3 sequences, around 10% of them seen just once. The table lists this clonotype with many counts. Described time point: pre-sensitization, week 0. Treatment denoted: therapeutic diphenylcyclopropenone sensitization with weekly scalp DPC. V was pared by 0 bases and J by 5 bases, with 11 bases of the junction left unmatched. CDR3 length: 17 amino acids. Germline V gene sequence: CDR1 LGHNA, CDR2 YSLEER.

This TCR was sampled from a woman in her thirties or forties with alopecia areata. Some clones in this sample may be carry-over from other donors' samples. The material was whole blood, obtained in connection with sensitization to the hapten diphenylcyclopropenone (DPC). The chain combines TRBV4-3 with TRBJ2-7; TRBD1 matches 9 bases. This CDR3 reads CASSQDTGGQGRDEQYF. In DNA form, the CDR3 reads TGCGCCAGCAGCCAAGATACGGGGGGACAGGGTCGAGACGAGCAGTACTTC.